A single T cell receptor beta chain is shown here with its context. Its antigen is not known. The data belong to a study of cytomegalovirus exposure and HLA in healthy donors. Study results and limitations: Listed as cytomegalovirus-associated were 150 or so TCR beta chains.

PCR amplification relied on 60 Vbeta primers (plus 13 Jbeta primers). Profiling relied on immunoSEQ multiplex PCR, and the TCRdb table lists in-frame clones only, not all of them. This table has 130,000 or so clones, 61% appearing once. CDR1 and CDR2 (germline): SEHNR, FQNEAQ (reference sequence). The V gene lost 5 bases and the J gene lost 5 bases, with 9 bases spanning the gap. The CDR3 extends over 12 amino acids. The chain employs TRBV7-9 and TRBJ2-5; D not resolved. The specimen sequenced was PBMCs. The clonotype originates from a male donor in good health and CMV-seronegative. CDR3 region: CASSPAGETQYF. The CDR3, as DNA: TGTGCCAGCAGCCCCGCCGGGGAGACCCAGTACTTC.